This TCR beta chain was documented in a study of shared clonotypes between healthy human individuals. Some clones are missing from TCRdb's copy, which holds only in-frame ones; the method was immunoSEQ multiplex PCR. The data contain fewer than 600,000 clones, roughly three quarters of them seen just once; the ten biggest clones take up 9.5% to 15%. The CDR3 sequence is 14 residues long. CDR1 is SGHDT and CDR2 is YYEEEE in the germline V gene. Trimming left V 5 bases short and J 5 bases short, with 16 bases between. Donors had no recently reported acute infections or vaccinations and were HIV-negative.

The receptor was isolated from a woman aged 40 to 49 in good health. Some clones in this sample may be carry-over from other donors' samples. This chain uses TRBV5-6 with TRBJ2-5; the D gene is possibly TRBD1 (6 bases). Sequencing was performed on PBMCs. The CDR3 loop reads CASRTRGGWETQYF. The CDR3 region has the DNA TGTGCCAGCAGGACAAGAGGGGGTTGGGAGACCCAGTACTTC.